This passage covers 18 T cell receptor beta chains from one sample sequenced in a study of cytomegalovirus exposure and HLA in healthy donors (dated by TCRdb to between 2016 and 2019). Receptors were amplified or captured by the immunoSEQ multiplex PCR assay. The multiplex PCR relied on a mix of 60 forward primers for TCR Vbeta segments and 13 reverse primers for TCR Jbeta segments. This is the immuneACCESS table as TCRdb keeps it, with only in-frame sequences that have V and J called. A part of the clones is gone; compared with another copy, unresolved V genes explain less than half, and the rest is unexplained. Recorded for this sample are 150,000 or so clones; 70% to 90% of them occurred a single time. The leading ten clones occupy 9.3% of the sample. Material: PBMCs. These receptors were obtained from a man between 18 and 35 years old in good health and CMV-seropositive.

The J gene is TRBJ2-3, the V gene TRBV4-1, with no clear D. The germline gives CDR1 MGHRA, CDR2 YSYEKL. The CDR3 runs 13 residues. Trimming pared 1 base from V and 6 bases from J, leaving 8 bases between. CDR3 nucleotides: TGCGCCAGCAGCCAAGGCGTTAAGGATACGCAGTATTTT. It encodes CASSQGVKDTQYF.

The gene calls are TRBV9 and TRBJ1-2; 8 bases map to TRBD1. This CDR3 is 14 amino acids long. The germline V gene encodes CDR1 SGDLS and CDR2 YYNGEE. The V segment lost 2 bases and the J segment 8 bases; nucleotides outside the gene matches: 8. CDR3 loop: CASSVPGGAEGYTF. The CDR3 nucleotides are TGTGCCAGCAGCGTCCCAGGGGGCGCAGAGGGCTACACCTTC.

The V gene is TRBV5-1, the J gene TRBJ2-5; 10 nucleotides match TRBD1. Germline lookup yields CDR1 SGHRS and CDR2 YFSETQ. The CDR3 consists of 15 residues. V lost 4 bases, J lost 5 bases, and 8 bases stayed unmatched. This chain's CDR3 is CASSTMTGGGETQYF. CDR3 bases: TGCGCCAGCAGCACAATGACAGGGGGCGGGGAGACCCAGTACTTC.

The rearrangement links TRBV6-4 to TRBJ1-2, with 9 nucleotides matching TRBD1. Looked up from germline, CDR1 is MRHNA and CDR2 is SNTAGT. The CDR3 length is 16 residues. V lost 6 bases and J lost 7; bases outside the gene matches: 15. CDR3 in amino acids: CASRIKNRGRNGGYTF. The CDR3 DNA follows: TGTGCCAGCAGAATTAAAAACAGGGGGCGGAACGGTGGCTACACCTTC.

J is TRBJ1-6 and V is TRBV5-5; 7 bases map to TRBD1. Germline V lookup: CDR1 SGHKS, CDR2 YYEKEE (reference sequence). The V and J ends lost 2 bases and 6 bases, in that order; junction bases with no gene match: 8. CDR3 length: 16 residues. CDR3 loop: CASSFLSRQGNSPLHF. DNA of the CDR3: TGTGCCAGCAGCTTTCTTAGCCGACAGGGTAATTCACCCCTCCACTTT.

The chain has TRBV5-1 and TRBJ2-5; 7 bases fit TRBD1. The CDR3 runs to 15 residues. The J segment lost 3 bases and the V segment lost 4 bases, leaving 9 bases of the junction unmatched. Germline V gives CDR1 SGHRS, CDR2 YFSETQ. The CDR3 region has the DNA TGCGCCAGCAGCACCCCCGGGACAGCCGAAGAGACCCAGTACTTC. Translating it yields CASSTPGTAEETQYF.

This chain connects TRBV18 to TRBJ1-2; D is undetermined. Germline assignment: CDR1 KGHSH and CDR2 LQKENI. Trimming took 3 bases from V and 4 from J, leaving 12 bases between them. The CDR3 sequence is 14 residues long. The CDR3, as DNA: TGTGCCAGCTCACCTGAGGGCGAGAGCTATGGCTACACCTTC. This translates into CASSPEGESYGYTF.

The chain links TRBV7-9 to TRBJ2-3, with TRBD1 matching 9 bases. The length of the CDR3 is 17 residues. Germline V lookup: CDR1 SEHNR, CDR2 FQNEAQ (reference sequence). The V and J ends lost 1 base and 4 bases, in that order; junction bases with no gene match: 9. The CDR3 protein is CASSLGITGGPADTQYF. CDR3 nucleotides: TGTGCCAGCAGCTTAGGAATCACAGGGGGCCCTGCAGATACGCAGTATTTT.

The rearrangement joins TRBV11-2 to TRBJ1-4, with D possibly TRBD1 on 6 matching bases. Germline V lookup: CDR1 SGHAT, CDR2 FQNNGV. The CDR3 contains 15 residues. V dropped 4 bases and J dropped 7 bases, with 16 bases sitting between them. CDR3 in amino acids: CASSYYGQGSEKLFF. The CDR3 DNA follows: TGTGCCAGCAGCTACTATGGGCAGGGGTCTGAAAAACTGTTTTTT. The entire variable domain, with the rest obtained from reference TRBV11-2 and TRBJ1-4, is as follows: EAGVAQSPRYKIIEKRQSVAFWCNPISGHATLYWYQQILGQGPKLLIQFQNNGVVDDSQLPKDRFSAERLKGVDSTLKIQPAKLEDSAVYLCASSYYGQGSEKLFFGSGTQLSVL.

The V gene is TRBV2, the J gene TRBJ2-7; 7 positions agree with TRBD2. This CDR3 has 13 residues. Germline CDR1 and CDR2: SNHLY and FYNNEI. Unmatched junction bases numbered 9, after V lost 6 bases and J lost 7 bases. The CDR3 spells CASSTREGGEQYF. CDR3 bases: TGTGCCAGCAGCACGAGGGAGGGTGGGGAGCAGTACTTC.

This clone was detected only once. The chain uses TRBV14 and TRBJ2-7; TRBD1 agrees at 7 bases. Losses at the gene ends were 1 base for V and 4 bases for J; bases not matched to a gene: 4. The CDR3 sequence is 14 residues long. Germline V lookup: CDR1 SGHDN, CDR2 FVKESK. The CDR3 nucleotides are TGTGCCAGCAGCCAAGGGGACAGATCATACGAGCAGTACTTC. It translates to CASSQGDRSYEQYF.

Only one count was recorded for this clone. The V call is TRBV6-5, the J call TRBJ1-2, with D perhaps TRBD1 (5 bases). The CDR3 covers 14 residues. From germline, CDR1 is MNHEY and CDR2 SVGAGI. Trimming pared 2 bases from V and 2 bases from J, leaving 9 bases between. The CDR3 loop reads CASSYRGGNYGYTF. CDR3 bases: TGTGCCAGCAGTTACAGGGGAGGGAACTATGGCTACACCTTC.

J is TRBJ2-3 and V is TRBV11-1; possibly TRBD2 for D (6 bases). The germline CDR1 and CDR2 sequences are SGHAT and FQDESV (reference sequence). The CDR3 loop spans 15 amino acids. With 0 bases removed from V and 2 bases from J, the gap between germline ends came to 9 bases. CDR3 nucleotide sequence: TGTGCCAGCAGCTTAGCGGCGGGGCCCACAGATACGCAGTATTTT. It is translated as CASSLAAGPTDTQYF.

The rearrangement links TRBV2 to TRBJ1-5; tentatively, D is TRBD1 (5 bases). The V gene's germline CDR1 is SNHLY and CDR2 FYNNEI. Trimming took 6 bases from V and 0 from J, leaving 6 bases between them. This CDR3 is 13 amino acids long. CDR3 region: CASRGLSNQPQHF. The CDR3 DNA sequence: TGTGCCAGCAGGGGACTTAGCAATCAGCCCCAGCATTTT.

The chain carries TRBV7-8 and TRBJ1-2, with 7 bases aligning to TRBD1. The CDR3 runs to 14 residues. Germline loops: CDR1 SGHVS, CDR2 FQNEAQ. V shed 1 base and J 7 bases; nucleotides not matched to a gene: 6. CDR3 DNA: TGTGCCAGCAGCTTAGAGGAGGGGGCTGGTGGCTACACCTTC. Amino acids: CASSLEEGAGGYTF.

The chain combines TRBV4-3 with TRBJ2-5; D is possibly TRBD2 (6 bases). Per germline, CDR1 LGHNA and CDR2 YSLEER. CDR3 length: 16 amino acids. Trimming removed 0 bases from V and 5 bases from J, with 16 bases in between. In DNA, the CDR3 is TGCGCCAGCAGCCAAGATGGGGGGAGCAAGTGGGAGACCCAGTACTTC. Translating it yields CASSQDGGSKWETQYF.

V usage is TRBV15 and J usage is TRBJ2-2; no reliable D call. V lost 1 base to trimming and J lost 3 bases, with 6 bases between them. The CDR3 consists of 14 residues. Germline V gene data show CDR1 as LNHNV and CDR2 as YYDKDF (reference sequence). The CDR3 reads CATSRVQDTGELFF. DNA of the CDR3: TGTGCCACCAGCAGAGTCCAGGACACCGGGGAGCTGTTTTTT.

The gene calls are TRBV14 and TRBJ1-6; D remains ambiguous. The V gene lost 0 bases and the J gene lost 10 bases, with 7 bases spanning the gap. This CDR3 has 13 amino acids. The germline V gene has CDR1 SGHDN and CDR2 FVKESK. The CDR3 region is CASSQDRVSPLHF. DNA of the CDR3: TGTGCCAGCAGCCAAGATCGGGTATCACCCCTCCACTTT.